Shown below are 10 T cell receptor beta chains from a single sample sequenced in a study of cytomegalovirus exposure and HLA in healthy donors. PCR primers comprised 60 Vbeta and 13 Jbeta primers. Repertoires were generated with immunoSEQ multiplex PCR, while TCRdb's copy carries only in-frame clones and drops some. The data show around 170,000 clones, with over 65% seen just once and approximately 2.4% held by the top ten. Sequences were obtained from PBMCs. These receptors all come from a woman aged 45-60 years in good health and CMV-seropositive.

This clone has just a few counts. The genes are TRBV4-2 and TRBJ1-2; weak D call: TRBD1 (6 bases). CDR3 length equals 16 residues. V gave up 4 bases and J gave up 6 bases, with 21 bases separating them. Germline V lookup: CDR1 LGHNA, CDR2 YNFKEQ. The chain's CDR3 is CASSPEGRTVLDGYTF. CDR3 nucleotides: TGTGCCAGCAGCCCCGAGGGACGGACAGTTTTGGATGGCTACACCTTC.

The gene calls are TRBV19 and TRBJ2-3; D gene ambiguous. Looked up from germline, CDR1 is LNHDA and CDR2 is SQIVND (reference sequence). The CDR3 is made up of 15 amino acids. V gave up 4 bases and J gave up 5 bases, with 16 bases separating them. Written as DNA, the CDR3 is TGTGCCAGTAGTAGACACCCCTTGCCGGAAGATACGCAGTATTTT. Translated: CASSRHPLPEDTQYF.

The rearrangement uses TRBV5-1 and TRBJ2-7, with 9 bases matching TRBD1. V lost 4 bases, J lost 0 bases, and 5 bases stayed unmatched. This CDR3 region has 15 residues. CDR1 and CDR2 from the germline V gene are SGHRS and YFSETQ. The CDR3 nucleotides are TGCGCCAGCAGCCTGGGACAGGGCCCCTCCTACGAGCAGTACTTC. Translated, it gives CASSLGQGPSYEQYF.

The V gene is TRBV2, the J gene TRBJ2-7, with TRBD1 matching 9 bases. CDR1 and CDR2 from the germline V gene are SNHLY and FYNNEI. V gave up 0 bases and J gave up 4 bases; unmatched junction bases: 4. The CDR3 is 15 amino acids. CDR3 protein: CASSEAGQGGYEQYF. CDR3 nucleotide sequence: TGTGCCAGCAGTGAAGCGGGACAGGGAGGGTACGAGCAGTACTTC.

Worth noting for this clone: The conserved final phenylalanine or tryptophan is absent from the CDR3, which likely points to a read error. The J gene is TRBJ2-7, the V gene TRBV7-9; 12 bases map to TRBD1. Germline V gene sequence: CDR1 SEHNR, CDR2 FQNEAQ (reference sequence). The CDR3 spans 16 residues. DNA of the CDR3: TGTTCCAGCGAGGGACAGGGGGCCGCTCACTCCTACGAGCAGTACCTC. Residues: CSSEGQGAAHSYEQYL.

The chain uses TRBV6-5 and TRBJ2-4; D perhaps matches TRBD2 (5 bases). Trimming pared 0 bases from V and 8 bases from J, leaving 11 bases between. In germline, CDR1 is MNHEY, CDR2 SVGAGI. This CDR3 is built from 14 residues. For the CDR3, the DNA is TGTGCCAGCAGTTACTCGGTGCTAGCTCACATTCAGTACTTC. Its protein is CASSYSVLAHIQYF.

V is TRBV12-2 and J is TRBJ1-3; the table calls TRBD1, which could not be checked here. TRBV12-2 is recorded as a pseudogene. The CDR3 is made up of 17 amino acids. The CDR3 DNA follows: TGTGCAAGTCGCTTCTTTTCCACCCAGGGGCAAGGAAACACCATATATTTT. It specifies CASRFFSTQGQGNTIYF.

The CDR3 reads CASEPGSGSYEQYF. DNA of the CDR3: TGTGCCAGTGAGCCAGGATCAGGATCCTACGAGCAGTACTTC. The genes are TRBV6-5 and TRBJ2-7; D not resolved. This CDR3 region has 14 residues. The ends were cut back, 9 bases at V and 1 base at J, with 16 bases in the middle. CDR1 is MNHEY and CDR2 is SVGAGI in the germline V gene.

This clone was detected only a few times. The J gene is TRBJ1-5, the V gene TRBV27, with D maybe TRBD1 (5 bases). The V end was cut by 3 bases, the J end by 2 bases, with 8 bases between. This CDR3 contains 14 residues. Germline CDR1 is MNHEY and CDR2 is SMNVEV (reference sequence). The CDR3 is CASSFTGGNQPQHF. Here the CDR3 DNA reads TGTGCCAGCAGTTTCACAGGAGGCAATCAGCCCCAGCATTTT.

The V and J genes are TRBV19 and TRBJ1-1; 8 bases are shared with TRBD1. The CDR3 consists of 14 residues. V was clipped by 6 bases and J by 2 bases; unmatched bases: 5. The V gene's germline CDR1 is LNHDA and CDR2 SQIVND (reference sequence). The CDR3 loop is CASSPGQGNTEAFF. In DNA, the CDR3 is TGTGCCAGTAGCCCCGGACAGGGAAACACTGAAGCTTTCTTT.